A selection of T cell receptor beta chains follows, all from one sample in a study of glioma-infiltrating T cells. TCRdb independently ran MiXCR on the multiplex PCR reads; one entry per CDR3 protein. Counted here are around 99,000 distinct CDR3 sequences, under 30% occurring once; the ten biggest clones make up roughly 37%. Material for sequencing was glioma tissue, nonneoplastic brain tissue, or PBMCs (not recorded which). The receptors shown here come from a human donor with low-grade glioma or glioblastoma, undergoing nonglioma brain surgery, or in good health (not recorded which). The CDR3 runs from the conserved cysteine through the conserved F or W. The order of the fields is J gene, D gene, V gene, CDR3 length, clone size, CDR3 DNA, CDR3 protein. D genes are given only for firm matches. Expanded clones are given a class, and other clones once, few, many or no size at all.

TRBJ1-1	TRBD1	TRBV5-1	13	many	TGCGCCAGCGCAAACACAGGGGGCACTGAAGCTTTCTTT	CASANTGGTEAFF
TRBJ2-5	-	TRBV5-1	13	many	TGCGCCAGCAGCTTGGGCACTCAAGAGACCCAGTACTTC	CASSLGTQETQYF
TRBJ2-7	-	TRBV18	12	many	TGTGCCAGCTCACCACCCAATCTCGAGCAGTACTTC	CASSPPNLEQYF
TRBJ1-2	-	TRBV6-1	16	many	TGTGCCAGCAGACACGATGGGACTCGACTTTTACTGGGCTACACCTTC	CASRHDGTRLLLGYTF
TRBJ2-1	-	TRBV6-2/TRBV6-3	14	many	TGTGCCAGCACCATAGCGAGCTCCTACAATGAGCAGTTCTTC	CASTIASSYNEQFF
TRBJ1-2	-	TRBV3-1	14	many	TGTGCCAGCAGCCCCCGGGACATTGCCTATGGCTACACCTTC	CASSPRDIAYGYTF
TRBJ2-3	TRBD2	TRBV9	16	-	TGTGCCAGCAGGGTAGGACTAGCGGAGAGCACAGATACGCAGTATTTT	CASRVGLAESTDTQYF
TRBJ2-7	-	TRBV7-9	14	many	TGTGCCAGCAGCTTAGCTGGGGATACCTACGAGCAGTACTTC	CASSLAGDTYEQYF
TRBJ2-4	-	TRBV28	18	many	TGTGCCAGCAGTTCGATTGGGGGGACTTCCCTAGCCAAAAACATTCAGTACTTC	CASSSIGGTSLAKNIQYF
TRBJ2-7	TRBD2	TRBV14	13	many	TGTGCCAGCAGCCAAGGACTAGCTTACGAGCAGTACTTC	CASSQGLAYEQYF